A selection of T cell receptor beta chains follows, all from one sample in a study of CD4+ T cells in melanoma. This table comes from immunoSEQ multiplex PCR, and its TCRdb copy is limited to in-frame clones, with some not included. The profile covers about 20,000 clones, with 83% appearing a single time and approximately 5% taken by the ten largest. Material for sequencing was cells from a culture (not recorded whether cultured in vitro). The origin of the receptors is a human donor with melanoma. Both conserved end residues are part of each CDR3. The order of the fields is J gene, V gene, clone size, D gene, CDR3 DNA, CDR3 protein. D genes are given only for firm matches. A row's size may be missing; if present it is once, few, many or a size class.

J gene: TRBJ2-5; V gene: TRBV5-1; clone size: .; D gene: .; CDR3 DNA: TGCGCCAGCAGTCAGATTCAAGAGACCCAGTACTTC; CDR3 protein: CASSQIQETQYF
J gene: TRBJ2-5; V gene: TRBV5-1; clone size: few; D gene: .; CDR3 DNA: TGCGCCAGCAGCTTACAGGGAGGGCAAGAGACCCAGTACTTC; CDR3 protein: CASSLQGGQETQYF
J gene: TRBJ1-2; V gene: TRBV29-1; clone size: .; D gene: TRBD1; CDR3 DNA: TGCAGCGCCGAGAGGGACAGGGAGTTCCGTGGCTACACCTTC; CDR3 protein: CSAERDREFRGYTF
J gene: TRBJ2-1; V gene: TRBV6-1; clone size: .; D gene: .; CDR3 DNA: TGTGCCAGCAGTCTTCAAACAGGTACCTACAATGAGCAGTTCTTC; CDR3 protein: CASSLQTGTYNEQFF
J gene: TRBJ2-7; V gene: TRBV27; clone size: .; D gene: TRBD1; CDR3 DNA: TGTGCCAGCAGTTTATCGCCAGGGGGTTTCAAAGAGCAGTACTTC; CDR3 protein: CASSLSPGGFKEQYF
J gene: TRBJ2-2; V gene: TRBV21-1; clone size: .; D gene: .; CDR3 DNA: TGTGCCAGCAGCCTCCGTCCTGGGGAGGGAAGCACCGGGGAGCTGTTTTTT; CDR3 protein: CASSLRPGEGSTGELFF
J gene: TRBJ2-2; V gene: TRBV7-8; clone size: .; D gene: TRBD1; CDR3 DNA: TGTGCCAGCAGCTTATTGCGGACAGGGGGGTTCGCCGGGGAGCTGTTTTTT; CDR3 protein: CASSLLRTGGFAGELFF
J gene: TRBJ1-2; V gene: TRBV2; clone size: few; D gene: TRBD1; CDR3 DNA: TGTGCCAACTACCGGGACAGAGAGTATGGCTACACCTTC; CDR3 protein: CANYRDREYGYTF
J gene: TRBJ2-2; V gene: TRBV7-9; clone size: once; D gene: .; CDR3 DNA: TGTGCCAGCAGCCCCCGGGGGGCCGTGGGCACCGGGGAGCTGTTTTTT; CDR3 protein: CASSPRGAVGTGELFF
J gene: TRBJ2-3; V gene: TRBV7-9; clone size: .; D gene: TRBD2; CDR3 DNA: TGTGCCAGCAGCCGATCCTCAGCGGGGGGCCTGTCGGATACGCAGTATTTT; CDR3 protein: CASSRSSAGGLSDTQYF
J gene: TRBJ2-1; V gene: TRBV2; clone size: .; D gene: TRBD2; CDR3 DNA: TGTGCCATCAGGGTACAGCGGGGGGGTGCCAATGAGCAGTTCTTC; CDR3 protein: CAIRVQRGGANEQFF
J gene: TRBJ2-2; V gene: TRBV5-1; clone size: large; D gene: .; CDR3 DNA: TGCGCCAGCAGCCCGGGACACCTCAACACCGGGGAGCTGTTTTTT; CDR3 protein: CASSPGHLNTGELFF
J gene: TRBJ2-7; V gene: TRBV5-4; clone size: .; D gene: .; CDR3 DNA: TGTGCCAGCAGCCGCTCGGGGGACGAGCAGTACTTC; CDR3 protein: CASSRSGDEQYF
J gene: TRBJ1-3; V gene: TRBV5-1; clone size: few; D gene: TRBD1; CDR3 DNA: TGCGCCAGCAGCGGAACAGGGGACCAGCCTGGAAACACCATATATTTT; CDR3 protein: CASSGTGDQPGNTIYF
J gene: TRBJ2-3; V gene: TRBV10-3; clone size: .; D gene: .; CDR3 DNA: TGTGCCACCCAAGACCGGGACATGGCGGGCACAGATACGCAGTATTTT; CDR3 protein: CATQDRDMAGTDTQYF
J gene: TRBJ2-3; V gene: TRBV28; clone size: once; D gene: TRBD2; CDR3 DNA: TGTGCCAGCAGTCGATATAGCGGGGGGGCGACAGATACGCAGTATTTT; CDR3 protein: CASSRYSGGATDTQYF